This T cell receptor (beta chain) is from a study of blood T cells in healthy people across ages. Sample-barcoded 5' priming and a J-beta primer mix drove a second PCR of roughly 6 to 12 cycles. Template switching added a 12-random-nucleotide identifier to every cDNA molecule. TCRdb re-called the 5' RACE reads through MiXCR, storing one row per CDR3 protein. In the table there are roughly 1.4 million distinct CDR3 sequences, approximately 59% of which are singletons. Each donor was a healthy Caucasian individual from Russia, aged 6 to 90. This CDR3 has 10 amino acids. From germline, CDR1 is DFQATT and CDR2 SNEGSKA (reference sequence). The V and J ends lost 5 bases and 6 bases respectively, with 7 bases between them.

Sequencing was done on a sample of blood. The origin of this receptor is a man aged 18 to 35 in good health. The V call is TRBV20-1, the J call TRBJ1-2; D uncertain. CDR3 sequence reads: CSALPHGYTF. The CDR3 DNA is TGCAGTGCTCTACCCCATGGCTACACCTTC.